One and the same sample provided the 27 T cell receptor beta chains below, sequenced in a study of T cell responses to AZD1222 COVID-19 vaccine. This table comes from immunoSEQ multiplex PCR, and its TCRdb copy is limited to in-frame clones, with some not included. The sample holds about 110,000 clones; roughly 84% are singletons and the top ten take about 3.5%. Sequenced material: peripheral blood, taken on day 0 of AZD1222 vaccination. Every receptor here comes from an adult in good health.

The rearrangement links TRBV30 to TRBJ2-7; possible D gene TRBD1, 6 bases. The V and J ends lost 0 bases and 2 bases respectively, with 8 bases between them. CDR1 and CDR2 from the germline V gene are GTSNPN and SVGIG (reference sequence). This CDR3 has 13 amino acids. Here the CDR3 DNA reads TGTGCCTGGAGTGTCAGGGGCCCCTACGAGCAGTACTTC. As protein: CAWSVRGPYEQYF.

The V gene is TRBV5-1, the J gene TRBJ2-5; the D gene could be TRBD1 or TRBD2 (7 bases each). Trimming shortened V by 2 bases and J by 5 bases, and 16 bases separated the two germline ends. The V gene's germline CDR1 is SGHRS and CDR2 YFSETQ. This CDR3 has 15 amino acids. CDR3 loop: CASSFGEGAGETQYF. The DNA for the CDR3 is TGCGCCAGCAGCTTTGGGGAGGGGGCCGGTGAGACCCAGTACTTC. The variable domain in full, with the rest retrieved from reference TRBV5-1 and TRBJ2-5, is KAGVTQTPRYLIKTRGQQVTLSCSPISGHRSVSWYQQTPGQGLQFLFEYFSETQRNKGNFPGRFSGRQFSNSRSEMNVSTLELGDSALYLCASSFGEGAGETQYFGPGTRLLVL.

In its sample, this clone was seen a few times. This sequence joins TRBV30 and TRBJ2-7, with 8 nucleotides matching TRBD2. CDR3 length equals 13 residues. CDR1 is GTSNPN and CDR2 is SVGIG in the germline V gene (reference sequence). After removal of 2 bases from V and 5 bases from J, the junction contained 5 bases not matched to a gene. CDR3 DNA sequence: TGTGCCTGGAGTTCGAGCGGGGGACACGAGCAGTACTTC. Its protein is CAWSSSGGHEQYF.

The chain has TRBV5-4 and TRBJ1-1; D remains unclear. V lost 0 bases to trimming and J lost 1 base, with 7 bases between them. The CDR3 extends over 14 amino acids. Per the germline V gene, CDR1 is SGHNT and CDR2 is YYREEE (reference sequence). CDR3 protein: CASSLEHTNTEAFF. The CDR3 nucleotides read TGTGCCAGCAGCTTGGAACACACGAACACTGAAGCTTTCTTT. Using reference TRBV5-4 and TRBJ1-1 for the parts outside the CDR3, the full variable domain is ETGVTQSPTHLIKTRGQQVTLRCSSQSGHNTVSWYQQALGQGPQFIFQYYREEENGRGNFPPRFSGLQFPNYSSELNVNALELDDSALYLCASSLEHTNTEAFFGQGTRLTVV.

This clone was found once. The chain has TRBV6-5 and TRBJ2-5; a weak D match, TRBD2 (6 bases). Germline CDR1 and CDR2: MNHEY and SVGAGI. V was pared by 7 bases and J by 2 bases, with 11 bases between. The CDR3 has 13 amino acids. CDR3 loop: CASKPGVQETQYF. The CDR3 DNA is TGTGCCAGCAAGCCGGGGGTGCAAGAGACCCAGTACTTC.

This chain joins TRBV11-2 and TRBJ1-6; TRBD1 is a possible D gene (6 bases). V was pared by 8 bases and J by 7 bases, with 18 bases between. Germline V CDR1 and CDR2: SGHAT, FQNNGV. The CDR3 totals 15 residues. The CDR3 nucleotides read TGTGCCAGCGCTAAGGTTCAGGGGTTGAATTCACCCCTCCACTTT. This sequence encodes CASAKVQGLNSPLHF. Drawing the rest from reference TRBV11-2 and TRBJ1-6, the complete variable domain is EAGVAQSPRYKIIEKRQSVAFWCNPISGHATLYWYQQILGQGPKLLIQFQNNGVVDDSQLPKDRFSAERLKGVDSTLKIQPAKLEDSAVYLCASAKVQGLNSPLHFGNGTRLTVT.

The chain is built from TRBV3-1 (or the pseudogene TRBV3-2) and TRBJ2-5; 14 bases match TRBD2. Trimming at V came to 3 bases and at J to 5 bases, leaving 5 bases not matched to a gene. CDR1 and CDR2 (germline): LGHDT, YNNKEL (reference sequence). The CDR3 consists of 16 residues. The CDR3 sequence is CASSQRTSGGRETQYF. Written as DNA, the CDR3 is TGTGCCAGCAGCCAGCGGACTAGCGGGGGGCGGGAGACCCAGTACTTC.

The rearrangement links TRBV5-1 to TRBJ1-5, with 7 bases that match TRBD1. V gave up 3 bases and J gave up 0 bases; unmatched junction bases: 3. This CDR3 comprises 15 residues. Germline CDR1 reads SGHRS; CDR2 reads YFSETQ. The chain's CDR3 is CASSYGTDSNQPQHF. In DNA form, the CDR3 reads TGCGCCAGCAGCTACGGGACAGATAGCAATCAGCCCCAGCATTTT.

CDR3 in DNA: TGTGCCACCAGCAGAGATTTGATAACCGACTATGGCTACACCTTC. Encoded protein: CATSRDLITDYGYTF. The rearrangement uses TRBV15 and TRBJ1-2; D uncertain. Germline assignment: CDR1 LNHNV and CDR2 YYDKDF (reference sequence). This CDR3 has 15 residues. V was pared by 0 bases and J by 3 bases, with 11 bases between.

This clone showed up just once. The chain recombines TRBV19 with TRBJ1-6; D is ambiguous. The CDR3 is 16 amino acids. CDR1 and CDR2 from the germline V gene are LNHDA and SQIVND (reference sequence). Trimming removed 7 bases from V and 2 bases from J, with 15 bases in between. The DNA of the CDR3 is TGTGCCAGTACCGTGGGAGTGGCAGCCTATAATTCACCCCTCCACTTT. Amino acid sequence: CASTVGVAAYNSPLHF.

V gene TRBV3-1 (or the pseudogene TRBV3-2) combines with J gene TRBJ1-6, with TRBD1 matching 7 bases. V was pared by 0 bases and J by 7 bases, with 3 bases of the junction left unmatched. This CDR3 has 15 residues. Germline V gives CDR1 LGHDT, CDR2 YNNKEL (reference sequence). The CDR3 loop reads CASSQEGGGNSPLHF. The CDR3 DNA follows: TGTGCCAGCAGCCAAGAAGGAGGGGGCAATTCACCCCTCCACTTT.

This clone was observed once. This chain links TRBV4-1 with TRBJ1-2; D gene unclear. The length of the CDR3 is 15 residues. The ends were cut back, 1 base at V and 4 bases at J, with 13 bases in the middle. The germline CDR1 and CDR2 sequences are MGHRA and YSYEKL. CDR3 residues: CASSQVVGLGYGYTF. CDR3 nucleotide sequence: TGCGCCAGCAGCCAAGTAGTTGGGTTGGGCTATGGCTACACCTTC.

The chain uses TRBV9 and TRBJ2-3; D may be TRBD1 or TRBD2 (5 bases each). This CDR3 comprises 14 residues. CDR1 and CDR2 from the germline V gene are SGDLS and YYNGEE. With 4 bases removed from V and 2 bases from J, the gap between germline ends came to 11 bases. CDR3 bases: TGTGCCAGCAGCCCCCTCGGGACCACAGATACGCAGTATTTT. It is translated as CASSPLGTTDTQYF.

This chain uses TRBV5-4 with TRBJ1-1; D uncertain. This CDR3 has 14 residues. V was clipped by 3 bases and J by 6 bases, with 15 bases between them. Germline CDR1 SGHNT, CDR2 YYREEE (reference sequence). The CDR3: CASSSTQEFSEAFF. CDR3 coding DNA: TGTGCCAGCAGCTCCACTCAGGAATTCTCTGAAGCTTTCTTT.

V and J are TRBV6-5 and TRBJ2-1; D gene ambiguous. The length of the CDR3 is 15 residues. CDR1 is MNHEY and CDR2 is SVGAGI in the germline V gene. Trimming cost V 2 bases and J 3 bases, with 11 bases left between them. The CDR3 spells CASSYKVDFYNEQFF. Here the CDR3 DNA reads TGTGCCAGCAGTTACAAGGTGGATTTCTACAATGAGCAGTTCTTC.

The chain employs TRBV6-5 and TRBJ1-1; D is uncertain. CDR1 MNHEY and CDR2 SVGAGI come from the germline V gene. The CDR3 is made up of 12 amino acids. Deletions cut 0 bases from V and 11 bases from J, with 10 bases between. The CDR3 DNA sequence: TGTGCCAGCAGTTACTCAGGGTCCGTGGCTTTCTTT. Amino acids: CASSYSGSVAFF.

V is TRBV2 and J is TRBJ1-5, with D perhaps matching TRBD1 (5 bases). From germline, CDR1 is SNHLY and CDR2 FYNNEI. This CDR3 is 15 amino acids long. The V end lost 7 bases, the J end lost 4 bases, and 17 bases lay between the germline ends. The CDR3 reads CASTVGHPGNQPQHF. The CDR3 nucleotides read TGTGCCAGCACCGTCGGGCACCCAGGGAATCAGCCCCAGCATTTT. The variable domain in full, completed from reference TRBV2 and TRBJ1-5, reads EPEVTQTPSHQVTQMGQEVILRCVPISNHLYFYWYRQILGQKVEFLVSFYNNEISEKSEIFDDQFSVERPDGSNFTLKIRSTKLEDSAMYFCASTVGHPGNQPQHFGDGTRLSIL.

The sample holds one count of this clone. The rearrangement joins TRBV28 to TRBJ2-7, with a possible D match to TRBD1 (6 bases). Germline assignment: CDR1 MDHEN and CDR2 SYDVKM. V was trimmed by 3 bases and J by 2 bases, leaving 17 bases between them. CDR3 length equals 16 residues. As DNA, the CDR3 is TGTGCCAGCAGTTTCGTGGACAGCCAAGGCCCCTACGAGCAGTACTTC. Its translation: CASSFVDSQGPYEQYF.

This clone was counted only a few times. V gene TRBV7-8 combines with J gene TRBJ2-7; TRBD2 might be the D (6 bases). The CDR3 contains 14 residues. Germline CDR1 is SGHVS and CDR2 is FQNEAQ. V was trimmed by 4 bases and J by 6 bases, leaving 16 bases between them. CDR3 coding DNA: TGTGCCAGCAGCTCCCCAGCCGGGAGAGGCGAGCAGTACTTC. Translating gives CASSSPAGRGEQYF.

The rearrangement joins TRBV5-1 to TRBJ2-7; perhaps D is TRBD1 or TRBD2 (6 bases each). This CDR3 has 15 residues. Trimming cost V 1 base and J 0 bases, with 11 bases left between them. Germline CDR1 reads SGHRS; CDR2 reads YFSETQ. The CDR3 bases are TGCGCCAGCAGCTTGAGGGGGGCGAGCTCCTACGAGCAGTACTTC. It specifies CASSLRGASSYEQYF. Filled out from reference TRBV5-1 and TRBJ2-7, the complete variable domain reads KAGVTQTPRYLIKTRGQQVTLSCSPISGHRSVSWYQQTPGQGLQFLFEYFSETQRNKGNFPGRFSGRQFSNSRSEMNVSTLELGDSALYLCASSLRGASSYEQYFGPGTRLTVT.

The chain uses TRBV27 and TRBJ2-3, with D unresolved. The CDR3 is made up of 19 amino acids. Trimming left V 4 bases short and J 2 bases short, with 25 bases between. The germline V gene has CDR1 MNHEY and CDR2 SMNVEV (reference sequence). The CDR3 is CASSSYTPSVDGLTDTQYF. As DNA, the CDR3 is TGTGCCAGCAGTTCCTATACCCCCTCGGTCGACGGGCTCACAGATACGCAGTATTTT.

The chain recombines TRBV30 with TRBJ1-2, with 8 bases identical to TRBD1. The CDR3 spans 13 residues. Germline-derived CDR1 and CDR2 are GTSNPN and SVGIG (reference sequence). V lost 5 bases to trimming and J lost 6 bases; unmatched junction nucleotides: 8. The CDR3 sequence: CAWVPYRGDGYTF. CDR3 nucleotide sequence: TGTGCCTGGGTACCCTACAGGGGGGATGGCTACACCTTC.

V gene TRBV27 combines with J gene TRBJ1-2; D not certain. This CDR3 contains 13 residues. Germline values: CDR1 MNHEY, CDR2 SMNVEV (reference sequence). The V and J ends lost 6 bases and 10 bases respectively, with 18 bases between them. The CDR3 here is CASRPYDLSLYTF. Here the CDR3 DNA reads TGTGCCAGCAGACCTTATGACTTATCCCTCTACACCTTC.

The CDR3 spells CASSVNSDTQYF. CDR3 bases: TGTGCCAGCAGTGTAAACTCAGATACGCAGTATTTT. The rearrangement links TRBV12-3 or TRBV12-4 to TRBJ2-3; D is unresolved. The CDR3 totals 12 residues. The V and J ends lost 5 bases and 4 bases respectively, with 7 bases between them.

The J gene is TRBJ1-5, the V gene TRBV19, with a possible D match to TRBD1 (6 bases). This CDR3 is 14 amino acids long. Germline CDR1 reads LNHDA; CDR2 reads SQIVND (reference sequence). Trimming removed 5 bases from V and 5 bases from J, with 13 bases in between. The chain's CDR3 is CASSPEGGDQPQHF. The CDR3 coding sequence is TGTGCCAGTAGTCCGGAGGGGGGTGATCAGCCCCAGCATTTT.

The genes are TRBV5-1 and TRBJ1-1; D possibly corresponds to TRBD1 (5 bases). Trimming left V 1 base short and J 4 bases short, with 11 bases between. Germline values: CDR1 SGHRS, CDR2 YFSETQ. The CDR3 has 14 residues. The CDR3 DNA sequence: TGCGCCAGCAGCTTGCTGGGCGGGGGCACTGAAGCTTTCTTT. Encoded protein: CASSLLGGGTEAFF.

J is TRBJ1-2 and V is TRBV23-1, with 7 bases identical to TRBD1. TRBV23-1 is annotated as an ORF whose role is uncertain. The CDR3 runs to 18 residues. J gave up 6 bases and V 0 bases, and 16 bases lay outside the gene matches. Here the CDR3 reads CASSQSLQGEALVDGYTF. In nucleotides, the CDR3 is TGCGCCAGCAGTCAATCACTCCAGGGGGAGGCCCTAGTCGATGGCTACACCTTC.